Following are 15 T cell receptor beta chains from one sample sequenced in a study of molecular identifiers for immune sequencing clone quantification. TCRdb re-called the PCR reads through MiXCR, storing one row per CDR3 protein. The sample holds some 320,000 distinct CDR3 sequences, over 20% seen once. The sample comprised naive CD8+ T cells from blood, with Jurkat cell RNA spiked in. The sample's subset: FACS-sorted CD8+CD4-CCR7+CD45RA+ naive T cells. The source of these receptors is a human donor in good health. Some libraries in this study had Jurkat cell RNA spiked in.

This clonotype was seen many times. The V call is TRBV29-1, the J call TRBJ1-4; 8 bases align to TRBD1. The CDR3 length is 15 residues. Trimming removed 7 bases from V and 2 bases from J; junction bases left unmatched: 9. Germline assignment: CDR1 SQVTM and CDR2 ANQGSEA. This CDR3 is CSATTRQGTNEKLFF. The CDR3, as DNA: TGCAGCGCCACAACACGACAGGGGACTAATGAAAAACTGTTTTTT.

This clonotype was recorded only once. A much bigger clone sits one base away, suggesting this may be a read error. V is TRBV7-9 and J is TRBJ2-4; 7 bases fit TRBD1. Unmatched junction bases numbered 13, after V lost 8 bases and J lost 9 bases. CDR3 length: 14 residues. Per the germline V gene, CDR1 is SEHNR and CDR2 is FQNEAQ (reference sequence). Here the CDR3 reads CASRDTGDVGIQYF. CDR3 coding DNA: TGTGCCAGCCGAGATACAGGGGATGTGGGCATTCAGTACTTC.

The CDR3 bases are TGTGCCTGGAGAATTGTGGACACCGGGGAGCTGTTTTTT. It translates to CAWRIVDTGELFF. The chain employs TRBV30 and TRBJ2-2; no firm D call. This CDR3 spans 13 amino acids. Germline V gene sequence: CDR1 GTSNPN, CDR2 SVGIG (reference sequence). V was clipped by 3 bases and J by 3 bases, with 8 bases between them.

At least ten counts were recorded for this clonotype. This sequence joins TRBV29-1 and TRBJ2-1; D is tentatively TRBD1 or TRBD2 (6 bases each). The CDR3 spans 16 residues. V was trimmed by 0 bases and J by 6 bases, leaving 18 bases between them. The germline V gene has CDR1 SQVTM and CDR2 ANQGSEA. The CDR3 DNA follows: TGCAGCGTTGAAGATCTGGGGGGCAGGGGACGCAATGAGCAGTTCTTC. Protein product: CSVEDLGGRGRNEQFF.

This clonotype was found many times. The chain joins TRBV7-6 to TRBJ2-2, with D possibly being TRBD2 (6 bases). Trimming shortened V by 5 bases and J by 2 bases, and 15 bases separated the two germline ends. The germline CDR1 and CDR2 sequences are SGHVS and FNYEAQ. The CDR3 sequence is 16 residues long. Written as DNA, the CDR3 is TGTGCCAGCAGCCCGACCGGGAGTGTCAACACCGGGGAGCTGTTTTTT. Its translation: CASSPTGSVNTGELFF.

In this sample, this clonotype turned up a few times. The genes are TRBV28 and TRBJ2-7, with TRBD1 matching over 9 bases. The J segment lost 5 bases and the V segment lost 8 bases, leaving 22 bases of the junction unmatched. The CDR3 extends over 18 amino acids. From germline, CDR1 is MDHEN and CDR2 SYDVKM. The chain's CDR3 is CASSLARGQGRRGNEQYF. The CDR3 coding sequence is TGTGCCAGCTCCCTCGCACGGGGACAGGGCCGTCGGGGGAACGAGCAGTACTTC.

This clonotype was observed at least ten times. The gene calls are TRBV12-3 or TRBV12-4 and TRBJ1-1, with TRBD1 matching 8 bases. Trimming took 1 base from V and 6 from J; bases not matched to a gene: 10. This CDR3 is built from 16 residues. In DNA, the CDR3 is TGTGCCAGCAGTTTAGAACTACAGGGGGTGGGCGCTGAAGCTTTCTTT. This encodes CASSLELQGVGAEAFF.

This chain joins TRBV3-1 and TRBJ1-2; D uncertain. This CDR3 has 16 residues. The V and J ends lost 0 bases and 2 bases respectively, with 13 bases between them. Germline values: CDR1 LGHDT, CDR2 YNNKEL (reference sequence). In DNA form, the CDR3 reads TGTGCCAGCAGCCAAGATCTGCGGCGGGGAAACTATGGCTACACCTTC. Encoded protein: CASSQDLRRGNYGYTF.

This clonotype was seen only a few times. The chain uses TRBV27 and TRBJ2-2; weak D call: TRBD1 (5 bases). V lost 3 bases and J lost 6, with 11 bases in between. The CDR3 is 14 residues long. The V gene's germline CDR1 is MNHEY and CDR2 SMNVEV (reference sequence). The CDR3 nucleotides are TGTGCCAGCAGTTTGGTAGGGGCCCCCGGGGAGCTGTTTTTT. The encoded protein is CASSLVGAPGELFF.

This clonotype has a count of ten or more. V usage is TRBV6-5 and J usage is TRBJ2-7, with TRBD2 identical over 9 bases. The CDR3 contains 13 residues. Germline CDR1 MNHEY, CDR2 SVGAGI. J lost 4 bases, V lost 6 bases, and 4 bases had no gene match. The CDR3 DNA is TGTGCCAGCAGCAGCGGGAGGTTATACGAGCAGTACTTC. Its protein is CASSSGRLYEQYF.

This clonotype was counted a few times. V usage is TRBV11-2 and J usage is TRBJ2-5, with D maybe TRBD2 (6 bases). Germline V gives CDR1 SGHAT, CDR2 FQNNGV. V dropped 5 bases and J dropped 2 bases, with 15 bases sitting between them. The CDR3 sequence is 15 residues long. This CDR3 reads CASSPVGRGQETQYF. DNA for the CDR3: TGTGCCAGCAGCCCAGTCGGGAGAGGACAAGAGACCCAGTACTTC.

Comment on this clonotype: A much larger clone sits a single nucleotide away, making a read error possible. The chain is built from TRBV6-5 and TRBJ1-1, with 9 bases that match TRBD1. The CDR3 covers 15 residues. Germline lookup yields CDR1 MNHEY and CDR2 SVGAGI. DNA of the CDR3: TGTGCCGGCAGTCAACCGGGACAGGGGAACACTGAAGCTTTCTTT. As protein: CAGSQPGQGNTEAFF.

As DNA, the CDR3 is TGCGCCAGCAGCTTGGGACAGGGTACCTCGGCAGATACGCAGTATTTT. Residues: CASSLGQGTSADTQYF. The chain recombines TRBV5-1 with TRBJ2-3; 7 bases map to TRBD1. The CDR3 is 16 residues long. CDR1 and CDR2 from the germline V gene are SGHRS and YFSETQ. V shed 0 bases, J shed 4 bases, and the junction held 8 bases outside the gene matches.

This clonotype was detected many times. The genes are TRBV5-1 and TRBJ2-3, with TRBD2 as a possible D gene (5 bases). V shed 0 bases and J shed 4 bases, with 12 bases lying between them. The V gene's germline CDR1 is SGHRS and CDR2 YFSETQ. The CDR3 contains 15 residues. In DNA form, the CDR3 reads TGCGCCAGCAGCTTGGTTTCGGGGTTCCCAGATACGCAGTATTTT. It translates to CASSLVSGFPDTQYF.

There are a few counts of this clonotype. One junction end disagrees with the germline gene, perhaps due to a read error. V gene TRBV19 combines with J gene TRBJ1-5; D is undetermined. The germline CDR1 and CDR2 sequences are LNHDA and SQIVND (reference sequence). The CDR3 is made up of 14 amino acids. In DNA form, the CDR3 reads TGTGCCAGTAGTATAACGCAAATCAATCAGCCCCAGCGTTTT. Encoded protein: CASSITQINQPQRF.